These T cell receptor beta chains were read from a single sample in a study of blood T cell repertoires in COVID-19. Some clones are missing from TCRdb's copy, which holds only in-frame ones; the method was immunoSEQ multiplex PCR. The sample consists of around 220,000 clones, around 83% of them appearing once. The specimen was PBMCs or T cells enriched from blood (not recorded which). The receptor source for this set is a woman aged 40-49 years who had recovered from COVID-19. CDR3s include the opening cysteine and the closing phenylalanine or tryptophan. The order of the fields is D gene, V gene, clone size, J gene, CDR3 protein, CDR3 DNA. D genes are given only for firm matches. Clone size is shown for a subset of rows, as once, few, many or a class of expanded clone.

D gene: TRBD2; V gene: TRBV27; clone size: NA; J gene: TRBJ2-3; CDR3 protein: CASSMGLQRTDTQYF; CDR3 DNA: TGTGCCAGCAGTATGGGACTACAACGCACAGATACGCAGTATTTT
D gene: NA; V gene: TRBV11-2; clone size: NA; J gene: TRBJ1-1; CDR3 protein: CASSLDATEDTEAFF; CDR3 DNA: TGTGCCAGCAGCTTAGATGCCACGGAGGACACTGAAGCTTTCTTT
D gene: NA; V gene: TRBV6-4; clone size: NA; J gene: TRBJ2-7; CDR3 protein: CASSLYEQYF; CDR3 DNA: TGTGCCAGCAGTCTGTACGAGCAGTACTTC
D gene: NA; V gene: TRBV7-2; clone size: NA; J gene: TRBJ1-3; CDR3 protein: CASSSRRDLPSGNTIYF; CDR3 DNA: TGTGCCAGCAGCTCCCGTCGGGACTTGCCCTCTGGAAACACCATATATTTT
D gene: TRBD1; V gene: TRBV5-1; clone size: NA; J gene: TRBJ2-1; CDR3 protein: CASSLGPTGQGNEQFF; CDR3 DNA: TGCGCCAGCAGCTTGGGCCCGACGGGACAGGGTAATGAGCAGTTCTTC
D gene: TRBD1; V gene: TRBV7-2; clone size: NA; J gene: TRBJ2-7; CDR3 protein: CASSLARQGYEQYF; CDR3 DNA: TGTGCCAGCAGCTTAGCCCGACAGGGCTACGAGCAGTACTTC
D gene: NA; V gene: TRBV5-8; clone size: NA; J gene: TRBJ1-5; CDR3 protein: CASSLGAVEDQPQHF; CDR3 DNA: TGTGCCAGCAGCTTGGGTGCGGTAGAGGATCAGCCCCAGCATTTT
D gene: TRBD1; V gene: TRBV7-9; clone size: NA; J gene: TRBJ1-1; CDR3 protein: CASSTDRAGRTEAFF; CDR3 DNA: TGTGCCAGCAGCACAGACAGGGCGGGACGCACTGAAGCTTTCTTT
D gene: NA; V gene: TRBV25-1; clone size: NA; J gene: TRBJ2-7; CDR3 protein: CASSEPGPYEQYF; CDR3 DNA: TGTGCCAGCAGTGAACCAGGTCCCTACGAGCAGTACTTC
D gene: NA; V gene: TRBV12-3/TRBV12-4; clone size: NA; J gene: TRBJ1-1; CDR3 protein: CASLAQLNTEAFF; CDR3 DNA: TGTGCCAGCCTAGCCCAGTTGAACACTGAAGCTTTCTTT
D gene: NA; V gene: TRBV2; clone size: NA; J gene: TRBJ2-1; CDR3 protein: CASLWGGASYNEQFF; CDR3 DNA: TGTGCCAGCCTATGGGGGGGGGCCTCCTACAATGAGCAGTTCTTC
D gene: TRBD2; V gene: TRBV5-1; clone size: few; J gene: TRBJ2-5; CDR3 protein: CASSFQTSGKETQYF; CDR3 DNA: TGCGCCAGCAGCTTCCAGACTAGCGGGAAAGAGACCCAGTACTTC
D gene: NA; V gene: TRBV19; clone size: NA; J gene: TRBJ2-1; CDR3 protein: CASSFTSPAEGDEQFF; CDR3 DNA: TGTGCCAGTAGTTTTACTAGTCCCGCCGAAGGCGATGAGCAGTTCTTC
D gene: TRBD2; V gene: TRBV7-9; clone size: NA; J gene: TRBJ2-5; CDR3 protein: CASSIGLAGHQETQYF; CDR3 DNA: TGTGCCAGCAGCATTGGACTAGCGGGACACCAAGAGACCCAGTACTTC
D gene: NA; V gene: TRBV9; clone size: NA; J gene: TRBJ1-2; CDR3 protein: CASSGAGERYYGYTF; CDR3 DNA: TGTGCCAGCAGCGGCGCAGGGGAAAGGTACTATGGCTACACCTTC
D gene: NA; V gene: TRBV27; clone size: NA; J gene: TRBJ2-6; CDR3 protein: CASSLEVPLSSGANVLTF; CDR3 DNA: TGTGCCAGCAGTTTAGAGGTTCCTCTGAGCTCTGGGGCCAACGTCCTGACTTTC
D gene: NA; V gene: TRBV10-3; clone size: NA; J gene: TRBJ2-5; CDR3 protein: CAISEKRGETQYF; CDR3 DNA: TGTGCCATCAGTGAGAAGAGGGGGGAGACCCAGTACTTC
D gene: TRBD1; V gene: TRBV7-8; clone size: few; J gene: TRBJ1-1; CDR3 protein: CASSWGQGMNTEAFF; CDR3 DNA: TGTGCCAGCAGCTGGGGACAGGGGATGAACACTGAAGCTTTCTTT
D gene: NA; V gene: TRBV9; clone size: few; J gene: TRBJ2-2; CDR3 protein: CASSVVVGANTGELFF; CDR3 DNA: TGTGCCAGCAGCGTAGTAGTGGGAGCGAACACCGGGGAGCTGTTTTTT
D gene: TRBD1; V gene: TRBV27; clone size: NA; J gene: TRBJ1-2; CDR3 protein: CASSLRDRGGGYTF; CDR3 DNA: TGTGCCAGCAGTTTAAGGGACAGGGGTGGTGGCTACACCTTC
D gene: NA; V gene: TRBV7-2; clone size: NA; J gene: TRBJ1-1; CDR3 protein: CASSLDPGGLNTEAFF; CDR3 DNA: TGTGCCAGCAGCTTAGACCCCGGCGGATTGAACACTGAAGCTTTCTTT
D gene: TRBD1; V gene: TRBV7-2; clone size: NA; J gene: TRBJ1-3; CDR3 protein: CASSADRGITGNTIYF; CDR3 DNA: TGTGCCAGCAGCGCGGACAGGGGGATCACTGGAAACACCATATATTTT
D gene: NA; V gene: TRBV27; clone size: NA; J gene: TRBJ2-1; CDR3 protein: CASSLGTNIYNEQFF; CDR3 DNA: TGTGCCAGCAGTTTGGGGACAAATATCTACAATGAGCAGTTCTTC
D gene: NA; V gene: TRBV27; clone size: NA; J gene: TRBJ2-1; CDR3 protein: CASSYRSGGDEQFF; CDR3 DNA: TGTGCCAGCAGTTACAGGTCGGGCGGGGATGAGCAGTTCTTC
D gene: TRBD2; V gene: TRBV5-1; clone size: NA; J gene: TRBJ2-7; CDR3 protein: CASSLVLASGSYEQYF; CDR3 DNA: TGCGCCAGCAGCTTGGTCCTGGCTAGCGGATCCTACGAGCAGTACTTC
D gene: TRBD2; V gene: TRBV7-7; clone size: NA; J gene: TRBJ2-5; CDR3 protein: CASSSGSGSDTQYF; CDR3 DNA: TGTGCCAGCAGCTCCGGCAGCGGGAGTGATACCCAGTACTTC
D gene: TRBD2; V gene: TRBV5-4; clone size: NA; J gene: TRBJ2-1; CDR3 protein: CASSLGTSGRNEQFF; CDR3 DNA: TGTGCCAGCAGCTTAGGGACTAGCGGGAGAAATGAGCAGTTCTTC
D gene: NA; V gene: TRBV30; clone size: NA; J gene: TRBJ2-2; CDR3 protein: CAWSPNRGGELFF; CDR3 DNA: TGTGCCTGGAGTCCTAATCGGGGCGGGGAGCTGTTTTTT
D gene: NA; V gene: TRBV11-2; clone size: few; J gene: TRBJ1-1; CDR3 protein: CASSFSGGPKAFF; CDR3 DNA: TGTGCCAGCAGCTTTTCTGGAGGGCCGAAAGCTTTCTTT
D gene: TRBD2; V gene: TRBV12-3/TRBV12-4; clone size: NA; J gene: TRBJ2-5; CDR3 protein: CASSSLAEETQYF; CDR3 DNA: TGTGCCAGCAGTTCACTAGCGGAAGAGACCCAGTACTTC
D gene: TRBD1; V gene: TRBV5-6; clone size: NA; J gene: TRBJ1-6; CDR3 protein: CASRRDRNSPLHF; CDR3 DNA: TGTGCCAGCAGGCGGGACAGAAATTCACCCCTCCACTTT
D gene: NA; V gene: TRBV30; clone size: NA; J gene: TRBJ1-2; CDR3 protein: CAWSQNREWSGYTF; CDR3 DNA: TGTGCCTGGAGCCAAAACAGGGAATGGTCTGGCTACACCTTC
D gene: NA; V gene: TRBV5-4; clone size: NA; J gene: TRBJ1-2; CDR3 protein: CASSLDRSYGYTF; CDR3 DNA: TGTGCCAGCAGCTTGGACAGAAGCTATGGCTACACCTTC
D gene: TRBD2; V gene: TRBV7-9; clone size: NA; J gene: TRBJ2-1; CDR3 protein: CASSRTSLYNEQFF; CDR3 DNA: TGTGCCAGCAGTCGGACTAGTCTCTACAATGAGCAGTTCTTC
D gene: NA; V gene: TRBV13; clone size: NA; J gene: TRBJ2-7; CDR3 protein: CASSISASSYEQYF; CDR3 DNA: TGTGCCAGCAGTATCTCAGCGAGCTCCTACGAGCAGTACTTC
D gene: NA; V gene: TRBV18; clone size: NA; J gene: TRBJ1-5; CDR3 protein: CASSPSQGGEWPQHF; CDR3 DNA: TGTGCCAGCTCACCAAGTCAAGGCGGTGAATGGCCCCAGCATTTT
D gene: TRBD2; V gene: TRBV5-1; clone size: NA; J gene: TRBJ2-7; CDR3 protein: CASSLAGDEQYF; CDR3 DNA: TGCGCCAGCAGCCTAGCGGGGGACGAGCAGTACTTC